The clone carrying this T cell receptor (beta chain) was picked up a small number of times. This entry belongs to a study of blood T cell repertoires in COVID-19. Germline-derived CDR1 and CDR2 are SGHNT and YENEEA. Trimming cost V 6 bases and J 2 bases; bases outside gene matches: 8. The CDR3 length is 15 residues. Generated by immunoSEQ multiplex PCR, the TCRdb table keeps only in-frame clones and is missing some. The data hold approximately 190,000 clones, with 65% to 85% observed a single time. The TCR was taken from a woman in her thirties who had been exposed to COVID-19. The chain couples TRBV11-3 to TRBJ1-1, with TRBD1 identical over 8 bases. The sample was PBMCs or T cells enriched from blood (not recorded which). The CDR3 nucleotides read TGTGCCAGCAGTCCAGGGGGCCGACAAAACACTGAAGCTTTCTTT. It encodes CASSPGGRQNTEAFF.